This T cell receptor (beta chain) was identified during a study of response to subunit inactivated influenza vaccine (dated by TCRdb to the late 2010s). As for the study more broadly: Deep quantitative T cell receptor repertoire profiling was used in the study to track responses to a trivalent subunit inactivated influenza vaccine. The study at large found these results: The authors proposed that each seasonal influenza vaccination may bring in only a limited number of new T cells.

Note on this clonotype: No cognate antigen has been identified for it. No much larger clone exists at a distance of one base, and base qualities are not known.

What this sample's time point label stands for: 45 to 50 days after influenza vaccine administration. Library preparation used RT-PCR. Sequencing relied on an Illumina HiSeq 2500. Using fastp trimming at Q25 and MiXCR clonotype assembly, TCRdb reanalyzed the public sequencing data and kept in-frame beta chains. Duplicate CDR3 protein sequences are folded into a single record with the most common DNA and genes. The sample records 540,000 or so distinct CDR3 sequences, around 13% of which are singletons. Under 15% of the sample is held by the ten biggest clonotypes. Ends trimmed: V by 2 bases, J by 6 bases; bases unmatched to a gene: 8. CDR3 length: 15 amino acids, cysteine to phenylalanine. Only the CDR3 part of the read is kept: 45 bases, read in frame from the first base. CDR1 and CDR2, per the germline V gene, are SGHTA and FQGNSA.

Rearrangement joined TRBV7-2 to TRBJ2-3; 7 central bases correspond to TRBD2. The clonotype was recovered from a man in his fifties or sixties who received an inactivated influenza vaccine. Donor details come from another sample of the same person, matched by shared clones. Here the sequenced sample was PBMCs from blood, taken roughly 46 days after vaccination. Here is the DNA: TGTGCCAGCAGCTTATTTGCGGGAGAGGCGGATACGCAGTATTTT. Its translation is CASSLFAGEADTQYF.